Listed below are T cell receptor beta chains from one sample, sequenced in a study of T cells in tumors after PD-1 blockade. Libraries were prepared by immunoSEQ multiplex PCR; TCRdb keeps only in-frame clonotypes and omits some of them. The sample contains around 25,000 clones, nearly 85% of which appear only once. The input for sequencing was PBMCs, taken after anti-PD-1 treatment. The receptors come from a human donor with basal cell carcinoma. Each CDR3 is given with its conserved first and last residue. Fields, in order: CDR3 length, J gene, clone size, V gene, D gene, CDR3 DNA, CDR3 protein. D genes are given only for firm matches. Clone size is given for some rows only: seen once, a few or many times, or a class if the clone is expanded.

cdr3_length: 15; j_call: TRBJ1-6; clone_size: -; v_call: TRBV6-1; d_call: -; cdr3_nt: TGTGCCAGCAGTGAAAAGATCCAGGCAAATTCACCCCTCCACTTT; cdr3_aa: CASSEKIQANSPLHF
cdr3_length: 15; j_call: TRBJ1-1; clone_size: few; v_call: TRBV7-6; d_call: TRBD1; cdr3_nt: TGTGCCAGCAGCTTAGTGGGACAGCTGAACACTGAAGCTTTCTTT; cdr3_aa: CASSLVGQLNTEAFF
cdr3_length: 14; j_call: TRBJ2-2; clone_size: once; v_call: TRBV7-9; d_call: TRBD1; cdr3_nt: TGTGCCAGCAGCTTAAGGGGGCTGACCGGGGAGCTGTTTTTT; cdr3_aa: CASSLRGLTGELFF
cdr3_length: 15; j_call: TRBJ1-2; clone_size: -; v_call: TRBV5-4; d_call: -; cdr3_nt: TGTGCCAGCAGCTTGGCGCTACCCAGGGGATCGGGCTACACCTTC; cdr3_aa: CASSLALPRGSGYTF
cdr3_length: 15; j_call: TRBJ2-1; clone_size: -; v_call: TRBV5-4; d_call: TRBD1; cdr3_nt: TGTGCCAGCAGCTCGGGACAGGGGGCGCGGAATGAGCAGTTCTTC; cdr3_aa: CASSSGQGARNEQFF
cdr3_length: 16; j_call: TRBJ1-2; clone_size: -; v_call: TRBV2; d_call: TRBD1; cdr3_nt: TGTGCCAGCACCGTAGAGCCCCGCAAAGGGGGCCTTGGCTACACCTTC; cdr3_aa: CASTVEPRKGGLGYTF
cdr3_length: 15; j_call: TRBJ2-3; clone_size: -; v_call: TRBV7-8; d_call: -; cdr3_nt: TGTGCCAGCAGCCCTGAAGGGGGGGCCTCAGATACGCAGTATTTT; cdr3_aa: CASSPEGGASDTQYF
cdr3_length: 14; j_call: TRBJ2-7; clone_size: -; v_call: TRBV2; d_call: -; cdr3_nt: TGTGCCAGCAGTGGTTCGGGGGCGGGGTACGAGCAGTACTTC; cdr3_aa: CASSGSGAGYEQYF
cdr3_length: 16; j_call: TRBJ2-2; clone_size: -; v_call: TRBV27; d_call: TRBD1; cdr3_nt: TGTGCCAGCAGTTTCAACGGACAGGGGAACACCGGGGAGCTGTTTTTT; cdr3_aa: CASSFNGQGNTGELFF
cdr3_length: 16; j_call: TRBJ2-1; clone_size: -; v_call: TRBV9; d_call: -; cdr3_nt: TGTGCCAGCAGCGTCATAAGGGGATTAGGAGACAATGAGCAGTTCTTC; cdr3_aa: CASSVIRGLGDNEQFF
cdr3_length: 14; j_call: TRBJ2-7; clone_size: few; v_call: TRBV5-4; d_call: -; cdr3_nt: TGTGCCAGCAGCTTAGGGGCGGCCTCCTACGAGCAGTACTTC; cdr3_aa: CASSLGAASYEQYF
cdr3_length: 15; j_call: TRBJ1-3; clone_size: -; v_call: TRBV6-5; d_call: -; cdr3_nt: TGTGCCAGCACCGGGACGGGATACTCTGGAAACACCATATATTTT; cdr3_aa: CASTGTGYSGNTIYF
cdr3_length: 13; j_call: TRBJ2-7; clone_size: -; v_call: TRBV15; d_call: -; cdr3_nt: TGTGCCACCAGCAGAGATCCCTCTGTCGAGCAGTACTTC; cdr3_aa: CATSRDPSVEQYF
cdr3_length: 14; j_call: TRBJ1-2; clone_size: -; v_call: TRBV5-1; d_call: -; cdr3_nt: TGCGCCAGCAGCTTGTCTGGGCCCTCGCAGGGCTACACCTTC; cdr3_aa: CASSLSGPSQGYTF
cdr3_length: 15; j_call: TRBJ2-2; clone_size: few; v_call: TRBV5-1; d_call: -; cdr3_nt: TGCGCCAGCAGCCGAGGGACCGTGAACACCGGGGAGCTGTTTTTT; cdr3_aa: CASSRGTVNTGELFF
cdr3_length: 14; j_call: TRBJ2-5; clone_size: -; v_call: TRBV10-3; d_call: TRBD1; cdr3_nt: TGTGCCATCAGTTCCGGGACAGGGGGCGAGACCCAGTACTTC; cdr3_aa: CAISSGTGGETQYF